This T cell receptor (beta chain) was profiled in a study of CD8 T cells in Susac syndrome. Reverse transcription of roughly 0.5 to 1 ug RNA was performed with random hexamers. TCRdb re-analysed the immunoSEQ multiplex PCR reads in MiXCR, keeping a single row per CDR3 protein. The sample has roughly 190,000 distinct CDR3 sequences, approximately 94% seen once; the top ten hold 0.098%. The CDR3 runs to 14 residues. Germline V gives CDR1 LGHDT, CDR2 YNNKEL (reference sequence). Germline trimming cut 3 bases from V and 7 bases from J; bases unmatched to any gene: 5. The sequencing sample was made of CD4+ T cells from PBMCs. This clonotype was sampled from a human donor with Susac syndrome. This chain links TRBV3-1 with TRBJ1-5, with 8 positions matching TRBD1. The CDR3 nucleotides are TGTGCCAGCAGCCACGGACAGGGTAAGCAGCCCCAGCATTTT. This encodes CASSHGQGKQPQHF.